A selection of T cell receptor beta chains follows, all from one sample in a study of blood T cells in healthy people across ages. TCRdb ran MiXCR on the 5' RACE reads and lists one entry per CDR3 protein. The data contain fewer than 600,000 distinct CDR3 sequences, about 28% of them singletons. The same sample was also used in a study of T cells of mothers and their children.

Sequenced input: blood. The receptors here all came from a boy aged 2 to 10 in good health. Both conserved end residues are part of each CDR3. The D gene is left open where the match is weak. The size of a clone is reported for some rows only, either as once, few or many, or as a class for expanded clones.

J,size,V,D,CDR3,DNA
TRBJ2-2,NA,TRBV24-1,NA,CATSEASSGGPNTGELFF,TGTGCCACCAGTGAAGCTTCTTCCGGAGGGCCAAACACCGGGGAGCTGTTTTTT
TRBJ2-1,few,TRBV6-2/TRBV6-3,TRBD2,CASSHGHISGGPSGDEQFF,TGTGCCAGCAGCCACGGGCACATATCGGGAGGGCCGTCCGGAGATGAGCAGTTCTTC
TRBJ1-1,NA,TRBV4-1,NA,CASSQVSGGSTEAFF,TGCGCCAGCAGCCAAGTAAGCGGGGGGAGCACTGAAGCTTTCTTT
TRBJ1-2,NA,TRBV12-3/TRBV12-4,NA,CASSPRVGEGLDGYTF,TGTGCCAGCAGTCCCCGCGTCGGAGAGGGGCTCGATGGCTACACCTTC
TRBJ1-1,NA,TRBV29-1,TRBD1,CSVALQGEEAFF,TGCAGCGTTGCGCTACAGGGGGAAGAAGCTTTCTTT
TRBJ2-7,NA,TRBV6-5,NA,CASSPWGGEDEQYF,TGTGCCAGCAGCCCGTGGGGGGGCGAGGACGAGCAGTACTTC
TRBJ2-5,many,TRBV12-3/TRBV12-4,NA,CASSPLRETQYF,TGTGCCAGCAGCCCCCTCAGAGAGACCCAGTACTTC
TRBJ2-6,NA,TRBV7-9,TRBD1,CASSLARGRGLAGANVLTF,TGTGCCAGCAGCTTAGCGCGGGGCAGGGGGCTAGCAGGGGCCAACGTCCTGACTTTC
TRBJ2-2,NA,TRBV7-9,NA,CASSLGGLRGTGELFF,TGTGCCAGCAGCTTAGGAGGACTCCGGGGTACCGGGGAGCTGTTTTTT
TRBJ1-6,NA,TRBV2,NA,CASSFSSASDSSNSPLHF,TGTGCCAGCAGTTTCTCCTCTGCGTCGGACAGCTCTAATTCACCCCTCCACTTT
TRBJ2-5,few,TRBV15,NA,CATSQVLGETQYF,TGTGCCACCAGTCAGGTCCTGGGAGAGACCCAGTACTTC
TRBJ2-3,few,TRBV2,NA,CASTAGTDTQYF,TGTGCCAGCACGGCCGGGACAGATACGCAGTATTTT
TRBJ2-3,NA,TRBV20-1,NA,CSASSPGDTQYF,TGCAGTGCTAGTAGCCCGGGAGATACGCAGTATTTT
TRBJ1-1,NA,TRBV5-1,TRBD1,CASSSPQGAEVGVTGQNTEAFF,TGCGCCAGCAGCTCGCCACAGGGGGCTGAGGTAGGTGTAACGGGACAGAACACTGAAGCTTTCTTT
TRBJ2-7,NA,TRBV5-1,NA,CASSPRQGGRGTYEQYF,TGCGCCAGCAGCCCCCGCCAGGGTGGAAGGGGGACCTACGAGCAGTACTTC
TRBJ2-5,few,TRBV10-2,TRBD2,CASSGSGRAGETQYF,TGCGCCAGCAGTGGTAGCGGGAGGGCCGGTGAGACCCAGTACTTC
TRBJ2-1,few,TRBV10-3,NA,CAISETFGTSYNEQFF,TGTGCCATCAGTGAAACTTTCGGGACCTCCTACAATGAGCAGTTCTTC
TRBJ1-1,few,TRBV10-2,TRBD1,CASSATGGYTEAFF,TGCGCCAGCAGTGCCACAGGGGGCTACACTGAAGCTTTCTTT
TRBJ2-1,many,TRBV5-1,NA,CASPDDGSAYNEQFF,TGCGCCAGCCCAGACGACGGATCCGCCTACAATGAGCAGTTCTTC
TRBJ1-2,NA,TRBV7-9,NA,CASSWGGDYGYSF,TGTGCCAGCAGCTGGGGGGGCGACTATGGCTACAGCTTC
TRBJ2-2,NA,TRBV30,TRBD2,CACHGCGGVGELFF,TGTGCCTGTCATGGTTGTGGGGGGGTCGGGGAGCTGTTTTTT
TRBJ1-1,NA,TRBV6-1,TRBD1,CASSDAFRDREAEAFF,TGTGCCAGCAGCGACGCGTTTCGGGACAGGGAGGCTGAAGCTTTCTTT